This is a list of T cell receptor beta chains from one sample in a study of identical twins. TCRdb re-derived calls from the 5' RACE reads in MiXCR, one entry per CDR3 protein. The repertoire holds 600,000 to 850,000 distinct CDR3 sequences, with over 15% as singletons. These data are also associated with another study on T cells expressing NK-cell markers.

The sample comprised PBMCs. The receptors come from a woman aged 18-30 years in good health. Each CDR3 is given with its conserved first and last residue. A D gene is named only where the DNA matches it firmly. For some rows the clone size is stated as once, few or many, or as a class when expanded; others skip it.

d_call j_call clone_size v_call cdr3_nt cdr3_aa
NA TRBJ2-5 NA TRBV11-2 TGTGCCAGCAGCAAGCTAGCCGGCAAAAAAGAGACCCAGTACTTC CASSKLAGKKETQYF
TRBD2 TRBJ2-3 many TRBV12-3/TRBV12-4 TGTGCCAGCAGTCGCGGAGCGGGGGGGCTGACAGATACGCAGTATTTT CASSRGAGGLTDTQYF
NA TRBJ2-7 NA TRBV9 TGTGCCAGCAGCGTAGTAAGGTCAGCGGACGGTTACGAGCAGTACTTC CASSVVRSADGYEQYF
NA TRBJ2-1 NA TRBV21-1 TGTGCCAGCAGCACTGGGGCGGGGGGTAAGCAGTTCTTC CASSTGAGGKQFF
NA TRBJ1-1 once TRBV5-4 TGTGCCAGCAGCTTGCTGGATTCCACTGAAGCTTTCTTT CASSLLDSTEAFF
NA TRBJ2-3 NA TRBV29-1 TGCAGCGCCCCCCCGGCGGGGGCCCATACGCAGTATTTT CSAPPAGAHTQYF
TRBD1 TRBJ1-2 few TRBV20-1 TGCAGTGCTTACAGGGGCAGTGGCTACACCTTC CSAYRGSGYTF
NA TRBJ2-1 NA TRBV12-3/TRBV12-4 TGTGCCAGCAGTTCCCAGACGAATGAGCAGTTCTTC CASSSQTNEQFF
TRBD1 TRBJ1-1 few TRBV29-1 TGCAGCGTTTCCCGGGACAGGGTGGTATTAGGTGGTGAAGCTTTCTTT CSVSRDRVVLGGEAFF
TRBD2 TRBJ2-1 NA TRBV13 TGTGCCAGCAGCTTAGGTCGGCTAGCGGGGGTCTCTGAGCAGTTCTTC CASSLGRLAGVSEQFF
NA TRBJ2-5 few TRBV6-1 TGTGCCAGCAGAGCGCCGGGACAACACCAAGAGACCCAGTACTTC CASRAPGQHQETQYF
TRBD1 TRBJ1-1 few TRBV5-1 TGCGCCAGCGAGTCAGGACAGGGCCACACTGAAGCTTTCTTT CASESGQGHTEAFF
TRBD1 TRBJ2-5 NA TRBV5-1 TGCGCCAGCAGGGACGGGACAGCCCAAGAGACCCAGTACTTC CASRDGTAQETQYF
NA TRBJ1-6 NA TRBV9 TGTGCCAGCAGCGGAGGGGCAGCCAATAATTCACCCCTCCACTTT CASSGGAANNSPLHF
NA TRBJ2-3 NA TRBV20-1 TGCAGTGCTCCAATGGTAGACACAGATACGCAGTATTTT CSAPMVDTDTQYF
NA TRBJ2-1 NA TRBV29-1 TGCAGCGTCCAGGGACCGTATCAAGTTGAGCAGTTCTTC CSVQGPYQVEQFF
NA TRBJ2-7 NA TRBV7-2 TGTGCCAGCAGCCCCACAAGGGGGGTTGAGCAGTACTTC CASSPTRGVEQYF
TRBD2 TRBJ2-3 NA TRBV3-1 TGTGCCAGCAGCCAAGGACGTTTACGGGGGGGCCAAGATACGCAGTATTTT CASSQGRLRGGQDTQYF
NA TRBJ1-4 NA TRBV6-1 TGTGCCTCAAGCAGGCGGGATCAAGATAATGAAAAACTGTTTTTT CASSRRDQDNEKLFF
TRBD2 TRBJ2-7 many TRBV7-2 TGTGCCAGCAGCTTATCTAGCGGCTACGAGCAGTACTTC CASSLSSGYEQYF
NA TRBJ2-2 few TRBV29-1 TGCAGCGCCTGGACACAAATGAACACCGGGGAGCTGTTTTTT CSAWTQMNTGELFF
NA TRBJ2-1 NA TRBV10-3 TGTGCCATCACCCGCGGGGCAACGTCCTACAATGAGCAGTTCTTC CAITRGATSYNEQFF
NA TRBJ1-1 few TRBV7-9 TGTGCCAGCAGCTCCCACAGGGACACTGAAGCTTTCTTT CASSSHRDTEAFF
TRBD2 TRBJ2-7 NA TRBV5-1 TGCGCCAGCAGCTTGTCCCTAGCGGGAAAGGACGAGCAGTACTTC CASSLSLAGKDEQYF
NA TRBJ2-4 NA TRBV6-2/TRBV6-3 TGTGCCACGTCGACCGAGATTATTACCCTGGGCAAAAACATTCAGTACTTC CATSTEIITLGKNIQYF
NA TRBJ2-2 NA TRBV12-3/TRBV12-4 TGTGCCAGCAGTTTAGGGGGCCCCACCGGGGAGCTGTTTTTT CASSLGGPTGELFF
NA TRBJ1-6 few TRBV5-1 TGCGCCAGCAGCCCAGGAGGGAGGTCACCCCTCCACTTT CASSPGGRSPLHF
NA TRBJ2-7 once TRBV12-3/TRBV12-4 TGTGCCAGCAGCTCCCGCCCTCGGCCCCACGAGCAGTACTTC CASSSRPRPHEQYF
NA TRBJ1-4 few TRBV29-1 TGCAGCGTTGCGGCGGGCGGGAATGAAAAACTGTTTTTT CSVAAGGNEKLFF
NA TRBJ1-2 NA TRBV29-1 TGCAGCGTTGAAGTATCAGGGGCGCAGAATGGCTACACCTTC CSVEVSGAQNGYTF
NA TRBJ2-7 NA TRBV19 TGTGCCAGTAGTACCTTACTAGATTCCGAGCAGTACTTC CASSTLLDSEQYF
TRBD1 TRBJ2-3 NA TRBV12-3/TRBV12-4 TGTGCCAGCAGAAACAACCGGGACAGGGGCACAGATACGCAGTATTTT CASRNNRDRGTDTQYF
NA TRBJ2-3 many TRBV7-2 TGTGCCAGCAGCTTAGGTAGGGTCAGCACAGATACGCAGTATTTT CASSLGRVSTDTQYF
NA TRBJ2-5 few TRBV5-1 TGCGCCAGCAGCTTGGGACTAGTCTCCTTTCCCACAGAGACCCAGTACTTC CASSLGLVSFPTETQYF
NA TRBJ1-1 few TRBV12-3/TRBV12-4 TGTGCCAGCAGTTTACATACAAGTTTGAACACTGAAGCTTTCTTT CASSLHTSLNTEAFF
NA TRBJ2-3 NA TRBV12-3/TRBV12-4 TGTGCCAGCAGTTTGGGAGTAGCGGACCCCACAGATACGCAGTATTTT CASSLGVADPTDTQYF
NA TRBJ2-2 NA TRBV12-3/TRBV12-4 TGTGCCAGCACGCACGCATTGTGGGCCGGGGAGCTGTTTTTT CASTHALWAGELFF
NA TRBJ2-1 few TRBV6-2/TRBV6-3 TGTGCCAGCAAGGGTAACAATGAGCAGTTCTTC CASKGNNEQFF
NA TRBJ2-2 NA TRBV6-2/TRBV6-3 TGTGCCAGCAGTCCGACAGGGCGGGGAGCCGGGGAGCTGTTTTTT CASSPTGRGAGELFF
NA TRBJ2-1 NA TRBV9 TGTGCCAGCAGAGGGGACGGTAGCTCCTACAATGAGCAGTTCTTC CASRGDGSSYNEQFF
NA TRBJ2-7 few TRBV12-2 TGTGCAAGTCGCCTCCCCCGAGACAGGGGTCACGAGCAGTACTTC CASRLPRDRGHEQYF
NA TRBJ2-7 NA TRBV6-5 TGTGCCAGCAGTTACTCAAGGGGTCTCGCGGCGAGGGAGCAGTACTTC CASSYSRGLAAREQYF
TRBD2 TRBJ2-5 few TRBV3-1 TGTGCCAGCAGCCAACGTAGCGGGGGGGCCGCTTACCAAGAGACCCAGTACTTC CASSQRSGGAAYQETQYF
NA TRBJ2-2 few TRBV7-2 TGTGCCAGCAGCTTCAGGGGGGCACGCGGGGAGCTGTTTTTT CASSFRGARGELFF
NA TRBJ1-3 few TRBV6-1 TGTGCCAGCAGTGTAGGGAGGGAAGGTGGAAACACCATATATTTT CASSVGREGGNTIYF
NA TRBJ2-7 few TRBV6-1 TGTGCCAGCAGCCCCGGACAGCACTACGAGCAGTACTTC CASSPGQHYEQYF
TRBD1 TRBJ1-1 few TRBV28 TGTGCCAGCAGGGCAACTCCCGGGACAGCGAACACTGAAGCTTTCTTT CASRATPGTANTEAFF
NA TRBJ1-2 few TRBV12-3/TRBV12-4 TGTGCCAGCAGTCCCCGAGGGTCGCTGGGCTATGGCTACACCTTC CASSPRGSLGYGYTF
NA TRBJ1-2 many TRBV12-3/TRBV12-4 TGTGCCAGCAGTTTGGGCAGTCTAACTGGCTACACCTTC CASSLGSLTGYTF
NA TRBJ2-7 NA TRBV20-1 TGCAGTGCTCGGCTGCCCGGACGCGAGACCTACGAGCAGTACTTC CSARLPGRETYEQYF
NA TRBJ1-3 few TRBV7-2 TGTGCCAGCAGACTCGGCCGGGTAACTGGAAACACCATATATTTT CASRLGRVTGNTIYF
TRBD2 TRBJ2-1 many TRBV20-1 TGCAGTGCTAAGGGACTAGCGGGAGATGAGCAGTTCTTC CSAKGLAGDEQFF
TRBD1 TRBJ2-1 NA TRBV11-2 TGTGCCAGCAGCTCGAACAGGGGGAATGAGCAGTTCTTC CASSSNRGNEQFF
NA TRBJ2-2 once TRBV19 TGTGCCAGCAACCGGGGTAACGGCGGGGAGCTGTTTTTT CASNRGNGGELFF